The present entry profiles one T cell receptor (beta chain) with its context. The CDR3 has 14 residues. Unmatched junction bases numbered 4, after V lost 3 bases and J lost 2 bases. Germline CDR1 is MNHNY and CDR2 is SVGAGI (reference sequence). Repertoires were generated with immunoSEQ multiplex PCR, while TCRdb's copy carries only in-frame clones and drops some. The table includes 250,000 to 400,000 clones, nearly 90% detected once. The data were obtained in a study of cytomegalovirus exposure and HLA in healthy donors. Sequenced input: PBMCs. The sequence came from a man under 40 in good health and CMV-seronegative. The V call is TRBV6-6, the J call TRBJ2-7; 7 bases are a match to TRBD1. This chain's CDR3 is CASSYRGQTYEQYF. CDR3 in DNA: TGTGCCAGCAGTTATAGGGGACAGACCTACGAGCAGTACTTC.